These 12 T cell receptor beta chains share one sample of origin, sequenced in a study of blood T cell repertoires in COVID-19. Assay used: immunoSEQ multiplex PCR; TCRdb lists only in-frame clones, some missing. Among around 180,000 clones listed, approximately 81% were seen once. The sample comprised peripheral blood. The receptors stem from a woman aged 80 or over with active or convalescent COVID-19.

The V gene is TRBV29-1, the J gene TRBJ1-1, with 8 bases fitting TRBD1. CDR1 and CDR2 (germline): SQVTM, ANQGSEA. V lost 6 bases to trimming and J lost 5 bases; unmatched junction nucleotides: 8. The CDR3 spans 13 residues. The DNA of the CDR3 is TGCAGCGTGGTCCCAGGGGGCGGTACTGAAGCTTTCTTT. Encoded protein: CSVVPGGGTEAFF.

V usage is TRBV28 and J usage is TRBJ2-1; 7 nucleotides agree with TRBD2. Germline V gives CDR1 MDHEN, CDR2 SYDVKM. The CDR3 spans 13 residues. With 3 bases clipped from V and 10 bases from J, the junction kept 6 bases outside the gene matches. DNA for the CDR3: TGTGCCAGCAGTTTTGTCGGGGGGAGGGAGCAGTTCTTC. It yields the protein CASSFVGGREQFF.

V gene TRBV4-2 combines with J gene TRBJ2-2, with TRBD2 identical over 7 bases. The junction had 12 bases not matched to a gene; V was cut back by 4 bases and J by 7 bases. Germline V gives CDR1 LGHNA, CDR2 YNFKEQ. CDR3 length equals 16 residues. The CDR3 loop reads CASSRQSGADGGELFF. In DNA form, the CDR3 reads TGTGCCAGCAGCCGACAGAGCGGGGCCGACGGCGGGGAGCTGTTTTTT.

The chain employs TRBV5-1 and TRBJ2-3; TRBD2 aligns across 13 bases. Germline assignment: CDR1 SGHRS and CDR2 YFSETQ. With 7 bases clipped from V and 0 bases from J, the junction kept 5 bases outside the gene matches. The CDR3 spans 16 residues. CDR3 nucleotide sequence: TGCGCCAGCGGCCGGGGACTAGCGGGGAGCACAGATACGCAGTATTTT. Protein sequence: CASGRGLAGSTDTQYF.

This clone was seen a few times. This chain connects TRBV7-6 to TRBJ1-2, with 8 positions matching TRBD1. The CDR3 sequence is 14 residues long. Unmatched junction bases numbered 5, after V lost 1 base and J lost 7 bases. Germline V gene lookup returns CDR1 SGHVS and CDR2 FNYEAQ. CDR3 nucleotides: TGTGCCAGCAGCTTAGGGACAGGGAATATTGGCTACACCTTC. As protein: CASSLGTGNIGYTF.

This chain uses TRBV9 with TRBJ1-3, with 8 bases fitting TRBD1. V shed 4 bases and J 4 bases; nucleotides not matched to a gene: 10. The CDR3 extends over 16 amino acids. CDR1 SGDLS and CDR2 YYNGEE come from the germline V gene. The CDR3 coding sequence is TGTGCCAGCAGCACACCTTGGACAGGGTTAGGAAACACCATATATTTT. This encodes CASSTPWTGLGNTIYF.

The CDR3 here is CASSRGRFGVATEAFF. CDR3 nucleotide sequence: TGTGCCAGCAGTCGGGGGAGGTTTGGGGTGGCCACTGAAGCTTTCTTT. This chain connects TRBV28 to TRBJ1-1, with D perhaps matching TRBD1 (5 bases). With 5 bases removed from V and 4 bases from J, the gap between germline ends came to 20 bases. The CDR3 is 16 residues long. Per the germline V gene, CDR1 is MDHEN and CDR2 is SYDVKM. Full variable domain (remainder filled in from reference TRBV28 and TRBJ1-1): DVKVTQSSRYLVKRTGEKVFLECVQDMDHENMFWYRQDPGLGLRLIYFSYDVKMKEKGDIPEGYSVSREKKERFSLILESASTNQTSMYLCASSRGRFGVATEAFFGQGTRLTVV.

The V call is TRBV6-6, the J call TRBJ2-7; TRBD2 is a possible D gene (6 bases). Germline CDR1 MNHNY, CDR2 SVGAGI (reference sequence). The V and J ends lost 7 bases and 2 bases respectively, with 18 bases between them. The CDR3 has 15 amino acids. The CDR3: CASIDRDLKTYEQYF. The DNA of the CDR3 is TGTGCCAGCATTGACCGGGACTTAAAAACCTACGAGCAGTACTTC.

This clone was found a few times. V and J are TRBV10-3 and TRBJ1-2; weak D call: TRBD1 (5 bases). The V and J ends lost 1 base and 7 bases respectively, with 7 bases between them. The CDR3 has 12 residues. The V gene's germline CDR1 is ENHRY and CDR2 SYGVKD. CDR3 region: CAISELGVGYTF. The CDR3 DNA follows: TGTGCCATCAGTGAGTTAGGGGTTGGCTACACCTTC.

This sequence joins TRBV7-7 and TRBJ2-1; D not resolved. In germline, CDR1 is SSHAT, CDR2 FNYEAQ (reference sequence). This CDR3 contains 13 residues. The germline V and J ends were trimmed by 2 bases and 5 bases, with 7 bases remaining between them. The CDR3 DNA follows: TGTGCCAGCAGCTTAAACTTGGACAATGAGCAGTTCTTC. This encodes CASSLNLDNEQFF.

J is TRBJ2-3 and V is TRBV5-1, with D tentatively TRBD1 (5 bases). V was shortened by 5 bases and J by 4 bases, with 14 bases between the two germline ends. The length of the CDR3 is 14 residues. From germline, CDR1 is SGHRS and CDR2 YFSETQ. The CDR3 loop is CASRNSQGADTQYF. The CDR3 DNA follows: TGCGCCAGCAGGAACAGTCAAGGGGCAGATACGCAGTATTTT.

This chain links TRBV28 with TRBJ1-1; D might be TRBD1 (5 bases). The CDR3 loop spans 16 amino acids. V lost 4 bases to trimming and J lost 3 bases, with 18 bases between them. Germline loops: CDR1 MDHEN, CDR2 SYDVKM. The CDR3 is CASSSPGGERDTEAFF. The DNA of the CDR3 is TGTGCCAGCAGTTCCCCCGGGGGGGAGCGGGACACTGAAGCTTTCTTT.